Listed below are T cell receptor beta chains from one sample, sequenced in a study of long-term antiretroviral therapy in people with HIV. Assay: immunoSEQ multiplex PCR; the TCRdb copy retains only in-frame clones and omits some. The repertoire consists of about 18,000 clones, with roughly 80% occurring once and the leading ten covering roughly 18%. The input for sequencing was unsorted PBMCs, taken 0.6 years after starting antiretroviral therapy. The receptors originated from a woman younger than 35 with HIV. Both conserved end residues are part of each CDR3. D genes are given only for firm matches. Clone size appears in some rows only: once, few, many, or a class for an expanded clone.

j_call: TRBJ2-5
d_call: TRBD2
clone_size: -
v_call: TRBV14
cdr3_aa: CASRRTSGTETQYF
cdr3_nt: TGTGCCAGCAGGCGGACTAGCGGGACCGAGACCCAGTACTTC

j_call: TRBJ2-5
d_call: -
clone_size: -
v_call: TRBV7-3
cdr3_aa: CASSPRVQETQYF
cdr3_nt: TGTGCCAGCAGCCCCCGCGTCCAAGAGACCCAGTACTTC

j_call: TRBJ2-1
d_call: -
clone_size: once
v_call: TRBV5-4
cdr3_aa: CASSVDSYNEQFF
cdr3_nt: TGTGCCAGCAGCGTGGACTCGTACAATGAGCAGTTCTTC

j_call: TRBJ1-2
d_call: TRBD1
clone_size: -
v_call: TRBV7-8
cdr3_aa: CASSLYGLGTGNANYGYTF
cdr3_nt: TGTGCCAGCAGCTTATATGGCCTCGGGACAGGCAATGCTAACTATGGCTACACCTTC

j_call: TRBJ1-1
d_call: -
clone_size: -
v_call: TRBV12-5
cdr3_aa: CASGLGGRNTEAFF
cdr3_nt: TGTGCTAGTGGTTTGGGAGGCAGGAACACTGAAGCTTTCTTT

j_call: TRBJ1-4
d_call: -
clone_size: few
v_call: TRBV28
cdr3_aa: CASSFQGSHEKLFF
cdr3_nt: TGTGCCAGCAGTTTTCAAGGCAGCCATGAAAAACTGTTTTTT

j_call: TRBJ1-2
d_call: -
clone_size: few
v_call: TRBV7-9
cdr3_aa: CASSSGRVEGYTF
cdr3_nt: TGTGCCAGCAGCTCGGGACGGGTTGAGGGCTACACCTTC

j_call: TRBJ1-2
d_call: TRBD1
clone_size: -
v_call: TRBV29-1
cdr3_aa: CSVDDRVDGYTF
cdr3_nt: TGCAGCGTTGATGACAGGGTGGATGGCTACACCTTC

j_call: TRBJ2-1
d_call: TRBD1
clone_size: -
v_call: TRBV6-5
cdr3_aa: CASSTPGQGVRGQFF
cdr3_nt: TGTGCCAGCAGTACGCCGGGACAGGGGGTGAGGGGGCAGTTCTTC

j_call: TRBJ2-1
d_call: TRBD2
clone_size: -
v_call: TRBV11-2
cdr3_aa: CASSPRLAGDDEQFF
cdr3_nt: TGTGCCAGCAGCCCCAGGCTAGCGGGAGATGATGAGCAGTTCTTC

j_call: TRBJ2-7
d_call: TRBD2
clone_size: -
v_call: TRBV27
cdr3_aa: CASSLSAGVREQYF
cdr3_nt: TGTGCCAGCAGTTTATCAGCGGGAGTGCGGGAGCAGTACTTC

j_call: TRBJ2-2
d_call: TRBD2
clone_size: large
v_call: TRBV7-8
cdr3_aa: CASGGPSGGVDTGELFF
cdr3_nt: TGTGCCAGCGGGGGCCCGAGCGGGGGGGTAGACACCGGGGAGCTGTTTTTT

j_call: TRBJ1-5
d_call: -
clone_size: -
v_call: TRBV6-1
cdr3_aa: CASSNRDINQPQHF
cdr3_nt: TGTGCCAGCAGTAACCGGGACATCAATCAGCCCCAGCATTTT

j_call: TRBJ1-4
d_call: -
clone_size: -
v_call: TRBV7-9
cdr3_aa: CASSLTVVGEKLFF
cdr3_nt: TGTGCCAGCAGCTTGACAGTCGTAGGAGAAAAACTGTTTTTT

j_call: TRBJ2-4
d_call: -
clone_size: -
v_call: TRBV28
cdr3_aa: CASSFEGLAKNIQYF
cdr3_nt: TGTGCCAGCAGTTTTGAGGGACTAGCCAAAAACATTCAGTACTTC

j_call: TRBJ2-7
d_call: TRBD2
clone_size: -
v_call: TRBV28
cdr3_aa: CASSVGSGYYEQYF
cdr3_nt: TGTGCCAGCAGTGTGGGTAGCGGGTACTACGAGCAGTACTTC

j_call: TRBJ1-2
d_call: -
clone_size: -
v_call: TRBV7-3
cdr3_aa: CASSLSGNGKNGYTF
cdr3_nt: TGTGCCAGCAGCTTATCAGGGAACGGAAAGAATGGCTACACCTTC

j_call: TRBJ1-2
d_call: TRBD1
clone_size: once
v_call: TRBV5-1
cdr3_aa: CASSLGTGGRGYTF
cdr3_nt: TGCGCCAGCAGCTTGGGGACAGGGGGCCGTGGCTACACCTTC

j_call: TRBJ2-7
d_call: -
clone_size: -
v_call: TRBV19
cdr3_aa: CASSNAGPGMEQYF
cdr3_nt: TGTGCCAGTAGTAATGCGGGACCCGGGATGGAGCAGTACTTC

j_call: TRBJ1-1
d_call: TRBD1
clone_size: -
v_call: TRBV2
cdr3_aa: CASSEAMPGGLAEAFF
cdr3_nt: TGTGCCAGCAGTGAAGCTATGCCAGGGGGCTTAGCTGAAGCTTTCTTT

j_call: TRBJ2-3
d_call: -
clone_size: -
v_call: TRBV28
cdr3_aa: CASLRTGIGADTQYF
cdr3_nt: TGTGCCAGCCTAAGAACGGGAATAGGAGCAGATACGCAGTATTTT

j_call: TRBJ2-7
d_call: -
clone_size: -
v_call: TRBV6-6
cdr3_aa: CASSYDGKAYEQYF
cdr3_nt: TGTGCCAGCAGTTACGACGGGAAAGCCTACGAGCAGTACTTC

j_call: TRBJ1-5
d_call: TRBD1
clone_size: -
v_call: TRBV2
cdr3_aa: CASSASQGRRQPQHF
cdr3_nt: TGTGCCAGCAGCGCATCACAGGGGAGGCGACAGCCCCAGCATTTT

j_call: TRBJ1-1
d_call: -
clone_size: large
v_call: TRBV2
cdr3_aa: CASSLSGADTEAFF
cdr3_nt: TGTGCCAGCAGTCTCTCCGGGGCTGACACTGAAGCTTTCTTT

j_call: TRBJ2-7
d_call: -
clone_size: -
v_call: TRBV13
cdr3_aa: CASSLAGSGYEQYF
cdr3_nt: TGTGCCAGCAGCTTAGCTGGGTCGGGCTACGAGCAGTACTTC

j_call: TRBJ2-2
d_call: -
clone_size: -
v_call: TRBV5-6
cdr3_aa: CASSLFGEANTGELFF
cdr3_nt: TGTGCCAGCAGCTTGTTTGGGGAAGCGAACACCGGGGAGCTGTTTTTT

j_call: TRBJ1-2
d_call: -
clone_size: few
v_call: TRBV7-9
cdr3_aa: CASSLAGNTGGYTF
cdr3_nt: TGTGCCAGCAGCTTAGCAGGGAACACGGGCGGCTACACCTTC

j_call: TRBJ1-5
d_call: -
clone_size: -
v_call: TRBV7-2
cdr3_aa: CASSLREGGNQPQHF
cdr3_nt: TGTGCCAGCAGCTTGCGGGAGGGAGGCAATCAGCCCCAGCATTTT